Listed here are 21 T cell receptor beta chains from one sample, sequenced in a study of blood T cells in healthy people across ages. With a J-beta primer mix and a sample-barcoded 5' primer, a second PCR ran about 7 to 12 cycles. Each CDR3 protein is one row after TCRdb ran MiXCR on the 5' RACE reads. Among a few hundred thousand distinct CDR3 sequences listed, roughly a quarter were seen once. The specimen sequenced was blood. The receptors stem from a woman aged 65 to 85 in good health.

The chain uses TRBV20-1 and TRBJ2-5; 11 positions match TRBD2. The CDR3 is 14 amino acids. CDR1 and CDR2 from the germline V gene are DFQATT and SNEGSKA (reference sequence). Trimming removed 1 base from V and 3 bases from J; junction bases left unmatched: 1. The CDR3 spells CSARGLAGKETQYF. The CDR3 DNA sequence: TGCAGTGCTAGAGGACTAGCGGGAAAAGAGACCCAGTACTTC.

This clonotype has ten or more counts. The V call is TRBV14, the J call TRBJ2-7; D is uncertain. The CDR3 runs 12 residues. Trimming removed 4 bases at V and 4 bases at J, with 8 bases between. Germline lookup yields CDR1 SGHDN and CDR2 FVKESK. The DNA of the CDR3 is TGTGCCAGCAGCCCCTCCCGGTACGAGCAGTACTTC. Translating it yields CASSPSRYEQYF.

The chain uses TRBV7-2 and TRBJ1-2, with 7 bases fitting TRBD1. Germline CDR1 reads SGHTA; CDR2 reads FQGNSA. V was pared by 0 bases and J by 4 bases, with 8 bases of the junction left unmatched. The CDR3 loop spans 16 amino acids. In nucleotides, the CDR3 is TGTGCCAGCAGCTTAGCCTCAAGGGGGGACAGCTATGGCTACACCTTC. This translates into CASSLASRGDSYGYTF.

The V and J genes are TRBV4-1 and TRBJ1-1; D unclear. The length of the CDR3 is 14 residues. Germline CDR1 is MGHRA and CDR2 is YSYEKL. The V and J ends lost 6 bases and 5 bases respectively, with 16 bases between them. CDR3 sequence reads: CASRSIGRVTEAFF. CDR3 bases: TGCGCCAGCAGGTCAATTGGGCGGGTTACTGAAGCTTTCTTT.

This chain connects TRBV20-1 to TRBJ2-5; 11 bases agree with TRBD2. The CDR3 totals 16 residues. Germline values: CDR1 DFQATT, CDR2 SNEGSKA (reference sequence). With 1 base clipped from V and 5 bases from J, the junction kept 9 bases outside the gene matches. The CDR3: CSARVAGGPAFETQYF. CDR3 nucleotides: TGCAGTGCTAGAGTAGCGGGAGGGCCTGCTTTTGAGACCCAGTACTTC.

The chain recombines TRBV5-1 with TRBJ2-3; TRBD1 aligns across 8 bases. V trimming: 4 bases; J trimming: 4 bases; junction bases outside the gene matches: 8. Looked up from germline, CDR1 is SGHRS and CDR2 is YFSETQ. This CDR3 has 15 amino acids. CDR3 DNA sequence: TGCGCCAGCAGCCATGGACAGGGCCTCTCAGATACGCAGTATTTT. Protein product: CASSHGQGLSDTQYF. Using reference TRBV5-1 and TRBJ2-3 for the parts outside the CDR3, the full variable domain is KAGVTQTPRYLIKTRGQQVTLSCSPISGHRSVSWYQQTPGQGLQFLFEYFSETQRNKGNFPGRFSGRQFSNSRSEMNVSTLELGDSALYLCASSHGQGLSDTQYFGPGTRLTVL.

This rearrangement joins TRBV9 to TRBJ2-5, with D possibly called TRBD1 or TRBD2 (5 bases each). TRBJ2-7 matches the DNA end more closely, so the J call is doubtful. The CDR3 has 15 amino acids. Germline assignment: CDR1 SGDLS and CDR2 YYNGEE. The DNA of the CDR3 is TGTGCCAGCAGCGTAGAAGGGGACCGGATAAGCGAGCAGTACTTC. It specifies CASSVEGDRISEQYF.

The V gene is TRBV3-1, the J gene TRBJ2-4; the D gene is possibly TRBD2 (7 bases). Germline V CDR1 and CDR2: LGHDT, YNNKEL (reference sequence). V was trimmed by 1 base and J by 4 bases, leaving 14 bases between them. This CDR3 region has 16 residues. CDR3 amino acids: CASSQVAGARKNIQYF. In DNA form, the CDR3 reads TGTGCCAGCAGCCAAGTGGCGGGGGCCCGGAAAAACATTCAGTACTTC. Drawing the rest from reference TRBV3-1 and TRBJ2-4, the complete variable domain is DTAVSQTPKYLVTQMGNDKSIKCEQNLGHDTMYWYKQDSKKFLKIMFSYNNKELIINETVPNRFSPKSPDKAHLNLHINSLELGDSAVYFCASSQVAGARKNIQYFGAGTRLSVL.

This clonotype was detected ten times or more. This chain joins TRBV12-3 or TRBV12-4 and TRBJ1-2, with D uncertain. The CDR3 extends over 11 amino acids. The V end was cut by 6 bases, the J end by 5 bases, with 7 bases between. CDR3 DNA sequence: TGTGCCAGCAGCTTTGGGTATGGCTACACCTTC. Its protein is CASSFGYGYTF.

In its sample, this clonotype was seen a few times. The chain has TRBV10-2 and TRBJ2-1, with D possibly TRBD2 on 6 matching bases. The CDR3 is made up of 14 amino acids. V lost 2 bases and J lost 3, with 8 bases in between. Germline-derived CDR1 and CDR2 are WSHSY and SAAADI. CDR3 nucleotide sequence: TGCGCCAGCAGTGAGGGCGGGGTCTACAATGAGCAGTTCTTC. Protein sequence: CASSEGGVYNEQFF.

The chain links TRBV7-9 to TRBJ1-2; no reliable D call. From germline, CDR1 is SEHNR and CDR2 FQNEAQ (reference sequence). The CDR3 runs 15 residues. V lost 5 bases and J 4 bases, leaving 17 bases between the germline ends. CDR3 loop: CASSPPRVWGYGYTF. CDR3 nucleotides: TGTGCCAGCAGCCCTCCCCGGGTATGGGGCTATGGCTACACCTTC.

The V call is TRBV11-2, the J call TRBJ2-3; 10 bases are shared with TRBD2. V lost 5 bases, J lost 4 bases, and 6 bases stayed unmatched. The CDR3 totals 15 residues. Germline V gives CDR1 SGHAT, CDR2 FQNNGV. In DNA, the CDR3 is TGTGCCAGCAGCCTCCAGCGGGGGGGGGCAGATACGCAGTATTTT. It is translated as CASSLQRGGADTQYF.

In this sample, this clonotype turned up a few times. J is TRBJ1-1 and V is TRBV5-1, with 8 nucleotides matching TRBD1. The V and J ends lost 5 bases and 0 bases, in that order; junction bases with no gene match: 12. CDR1 and CDR2 from the germline V gene are SGHRS and YFSETQ. The CDR3 runs 17 residues. This CDR3 reads CASSSTGDRHMNTEAFF. The CDR3 DNA reads TGCGCCAGCAGTTCGACAGGGGATCGCCATATGAACACTGAAGCTTTCTTT.

This chain connects TRBV3-1 to TRBJ2-5; D perhaps matches TRBD2 (7 bases). Germline lookup yields CDR1 LGHDT and CDR2 YNNKEL (reference sequence). This CDR3 contains 16 residues. V gave up 0 bases and J gave up 2 bases, with 13 bases separating them. This CDR3 reads CASSQERGPIQETQYF. The CDR3 DNA reads TGTGCCAGCAGCCAAGAGCGGGGGCCGATACAAGAGACCCAGTACTTC.

This rearrangement joins TRBV5-1 to TRBJ2-7; D remains unclear. CDR3 length equals 14 residues. Germline CDR1 is SGHRS and CDR2 is YFSETQ. Trimming stripped 6 bases from V and 0 bases from J, with 13 bases between. CDR3 DNA: TGCGCCAGCAACCTAGGTTCCAGCTCCTACGAGCAGTACTTC. Protein product: CASNLGSSSYEQYF.

This chain uses TRBV10-2 with TRBJ2-7; either TRBD1 or TRBD2 may supply D (5 bases each). The CDR3 covers 12 residues. Germline V gene lookup returns CDR1 WSHSY and CDR2 SAAADI. Trimming took 6 bases from V and 6 from J, leaving 12 bases between them. CDR3 sequence reads: CASSLNGAEQYF. CDR3 bases: TGCGCCAGCAGCCTTAACGGGGCCGAGCAGTACTTC.

In its sample, this clonotype was seen a few times. Likely a read error: the CDR3 ends without its conserved phenylalanine or tryptophan. The V call is TRBV5-1, the J call TRBJ1-2; 9 bases are shared with TRBD1. V gave up 7 bases and J gave up 6 bases; unmatched junction bases: 4. Germline V gene data show CDR1 as SGHRS and CDR2 as YFSETQ. The CDR3 spans 12 residues. CDR3 sequence reads: CASRTGEDGYTI. CDR3 DNA sequence: TGCGCCAGCCGGACAGGGGAAGATGGCTACACCATC.

This clonotype has a count of ten or more. The genes are TRBV21-1 and TRBJ1-4; whether TRBD1, the table's D call, matches the DNA was not checked. TRBV21-1 constitutes a pseudogene. The length of the CDR3 is 15 residues. The CDR3 nucleotides are TGTGCCAGCAGCAAAGCTGGGGGCAGTCATGAAAAACTGTTTTTT. It encodes CASSKAGGSHEKLFF.

In this sample, this clonotype turned up a few times. The CDR3 DNA sequence: TGTGCCACCAGCAGAGTCGTACTAGCGGGGGGGAACATTCAGTACTTC. This translates into CATSRVVLAGGNIQYF. V is TRBV15 and J is TRBJ2-4; the match to TRBD2 covers 13 bases. There are 16 residues in the CDR3. The V gene end was trimmed by 1 base and the J gene end by 7 bases; junction bases not matched to a gene: 4. The germline gives CDR1 LNHNV, CDR2 YYDKDF (reference sequence).

Details on this clonotype: A junction end diverges from the germline sequence, so it may reflect a read error. The rearrangement links TRBV20-1 to TRBJ1-1, with D maybe TRBD1 (5 bases). This CDR3 is built from 14 residues. Looked up from germline, CDR1 is DFQATT and CDR2 is SNEGSKA (reference sequence). Here the CDR3 reads CSATIPGVGTETFF. The CDR3 DNA reads TGCAGTGCTACCATTCCGGGGGTTGGAACTGAAACTTTCTTT.

A few counts support this clonotype. V is TRBV5-5 and J is TRBJ2-5, with D possibly called TRBD1 or TRBD2 (5 bases each). Germline V lookup: CDR1 SGHKS, CDR2 YYEKEE (reference sequence). CDR3 length: 14 residues. V gave up 0 bases and J gave up 4 bases, with 10 bases separating them. CDR3 amino acids: CASSLGGALETQYF. The CDR3 DNA sequence: TGTGCCAGCAGCTTGGGAGGGGCCCTAGAGACCCAGTACTTC.